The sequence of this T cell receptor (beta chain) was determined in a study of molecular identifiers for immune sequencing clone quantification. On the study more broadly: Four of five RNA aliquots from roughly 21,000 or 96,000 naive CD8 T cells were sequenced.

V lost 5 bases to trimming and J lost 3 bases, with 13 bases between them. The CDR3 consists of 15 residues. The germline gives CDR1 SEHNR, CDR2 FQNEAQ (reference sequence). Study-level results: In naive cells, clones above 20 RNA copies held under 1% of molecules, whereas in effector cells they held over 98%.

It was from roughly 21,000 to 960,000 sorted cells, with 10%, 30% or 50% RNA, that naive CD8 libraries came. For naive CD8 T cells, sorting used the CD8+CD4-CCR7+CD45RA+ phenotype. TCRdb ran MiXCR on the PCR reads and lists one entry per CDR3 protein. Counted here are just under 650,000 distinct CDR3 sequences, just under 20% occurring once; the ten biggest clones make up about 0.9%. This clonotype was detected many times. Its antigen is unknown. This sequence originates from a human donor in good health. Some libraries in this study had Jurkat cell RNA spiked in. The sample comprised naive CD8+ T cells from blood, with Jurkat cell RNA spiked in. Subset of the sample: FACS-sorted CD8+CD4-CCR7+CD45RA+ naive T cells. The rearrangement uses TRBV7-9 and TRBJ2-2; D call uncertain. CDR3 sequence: CASSRALVDTGELFF. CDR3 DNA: TGTGCCAGCAGCCGCGCATTGGTGGACACCGGGGAGCTGTTTTTT.